This T cell receptor (beta chain) was identified in a study of graft-versus-host responses after intestinal transplantation. Clones were read by immunoSEQ multiplex PCR, and TCRdb kept only the in-frame ones, dropping some. The table has about 59,000 clones, almost 95% seen once. Worth noting for this clone: The antigen is unknown.

V lost 2 bases to trimming and J lost 2 bases; unmatched junction nucleotides: 3. The CDR3 spans 15 residues. Germline CDR1 is SGHAT and CDR2 is FQNNGV. The TCR comes from a human donor who was the organ donor for an intestinal transplant. The chain is built from TRBV11-2 and TRBJ1-1; 9 bases fit TRBD1. The sample here was unstimulated CD4+ T cells sorted from spleen or lymph node cells, taken before transplant. The CDR3 sequence: CASSLPTGGNTEAFF. CDR3 DNA sequence: TGTGCCAGCAGCTTACCGACAGGGGGAAACACTGAAGCTTTCTTT.